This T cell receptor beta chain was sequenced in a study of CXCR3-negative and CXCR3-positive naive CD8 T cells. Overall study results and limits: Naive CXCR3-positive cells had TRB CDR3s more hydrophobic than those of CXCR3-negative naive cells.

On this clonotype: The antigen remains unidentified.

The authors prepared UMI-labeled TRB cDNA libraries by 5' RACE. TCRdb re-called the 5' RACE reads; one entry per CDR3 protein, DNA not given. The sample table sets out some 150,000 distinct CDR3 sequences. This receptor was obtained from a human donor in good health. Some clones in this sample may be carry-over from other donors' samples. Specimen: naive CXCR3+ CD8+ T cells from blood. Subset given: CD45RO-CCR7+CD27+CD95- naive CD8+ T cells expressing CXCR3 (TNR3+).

CDR3 sequence: CASSSSGHTEPLHF. The rearrangement joins TRBV12-3 or TRBV12-4 to TRBJ1-6; TCRdb lists TRBD1, though no DNA is available to test this call. CDR3 size: 14 residues.